This T cell receptor (beta chain) was documented in a study of cytomegalovirus exposure and HLA in healthy donors. The ends were cut back, 2 bases at V and 6 bases at J, with 9 bases in the middle. The CDR3 spans 13 residues. Germline V CDR1 and CDR2: MGHRA, YSYEKL. Study outcomes and limitations: A missense DCLRE1C variant was associated with V- and J-gene trimming of TCR beta chains in a later analysis, and an independent cohort replicated the association. Three CMV-associated chains proved CMV antigen-specific in vitro.

This clone was detected only a few times. No antigen is known for it. A multiplex PCR was run with 60 Vbeta primers and 13 Jbeta primers. Measured with immunoSEQ multiplex PCR; TCRdb has only the in-frame clones, and not every one. The sample has 110,000 to 150,000 clones; approximately 80% are singletons. The clonotype originates from a boy between 2 and 10 years old in good health and CMV-seronegative. The chain joins TRBV4-1 to TRBJ2-3; D is uncertain. Specimen: PBMCs. CDR3 region: CASSQYSPDTQYF. The CDR3 nucleotides are TGCGCCAGCAGCCAATACTCTCCGGATACGCAGTATTTT.